Below, one TCR beta chain is given with its context. The antigen this receptor binds is unknown. No base quality values were provided; no much bigger clone lies one nucleotide off. This sample was included in a study of T cell responses to AZD1222 COVID-19 vaccine (dated by TCRdb to the early 2020s). About the full investigation: Because spike-specific TCR depth and breadth did not differ between the two schedules, AZD1222 recipients who got a second dose at roughly 4 weeks were pooled with those who got a second dose at roughly 12 weeks. A total of around 240 trial participants underwent TCR sequencing, of whom 207 had received two doses of AZD1222 and around 25 had received two doses of the MenACWY control vaccine. Trial participants were enrolled into age subgroups of 18-55, 56-69 and 70-plus years, which contained roughly 150, 30 and 60 TCR-sequenced participants, respectively. On the study overall, not on this receptor specifically: CD4 TCRs associated with the vaccine covered the entire spike protein, and the dominant responses were in regions 160-218 and 743-854. After two AZD1222 doses, spike-specific TCR breadth and depth were significantly higher than at day 0 and than in MenACWY recipients. Participants were mostly white British and included more females than males, and it was suggested by the authors that clonal diversity may have been underestimated. Epitopes outside the regions mutated in the B.1.351 and B.1.1.7 variants were reportedly recognized by nearly half of the unique spike-specific TCRs. Conclusions about previously exposed vaccinees are limited because only a handful of AZD1222 recipients were SARS-CoV-2 seropositive at baseline. Because no samples from the day 14 peak response were available, repertoires could be characterized only after the peak T cell response. In the small 56-69-year group, the increase in depth fell short of significance, most likely because of low power.

The time point label, read with the paper, signifies: baseline before first vaccination. Vaccinee samples came from UK trials COV001 and COV002, including a single-blind randomized controlled phase 2/3 trial of AZD1222 (ChAdOx1 nCoV-19) in healthy adults. For TCRbeta chain sequencing, PBMC samples were collected from trial participants at day 0 and at day 28 after the second dose. Sequences SGDLS (CDR1) and YYNGEE (CDR2) are obtained from the germline V gene. The CDR3, from cysteine to phenylalanine, totals 15 residues. The retained sequence is limited to the CDR3, 45 bases, with the frame set at the first base. V and J lose 4 bases and 0 bases, and a span of 12 bases separates them. The CDR3 regions of human TCRbeta chains were subjected to immunosequencing. In the source study's methods: TCRs in the repertoires were compared against a reference library of SARS-CoV-2-specific TCRs that had been generated with the MIRA antigen-specificity platform. Breadth was defined as the fraction of unique TCRs that were SARS-CoV-2-associated, and depth was defined as the fraction of total T cells that were SARS-CoV-2-associated. Using the MIRA data, every spike-specific TCR was mapped to the spike region that the TCR reacted to and assigned to either a CD4 or a CD8 class. Log10-transformed breadth and depth values were compared by one-way ANOVA with Sidak's multiple comparisons tests. The table was pulled from immuneACCESS by TCRdb, which kept in-frame rearrangements only. Such tables lose some clones; where checked, under half of the loss comes from unresolved V genes, and the rest has no known cause. D and trimming come from the DNA, and the V and J calls and clone size come from that table. The table for this sample lists 150,000 to 200,000 clones; 80% to 95% of them were counted only once. The top ten clones comprise roughly 3.8% of the sample.

The chain uses TRBV9 and TRBJ2-3; TRBD2 could be the D gene, as 6 bases match. This receptor was taken from an adult in good health. The sample in question was peripheral blood, obtained on day 0 of AZD1222 vaccination. The DNA sequence follows: TGTGCCAGCAGCATGGGGGGTACTAGCACAGATACGCAGTATTTT. It encodes CASSMGGTSTDTQYF.